These 30 T cell receptor beta chains came from one sample sequenced in a study of identical twins. Each CDR3 protein is one row after TCRdb ran MiXCR on the 5' RACE reads. The data show a few hundred thousand distinct CDR3 sequences, approximately 15% seen once. The same specimen was also included in a second study, on yellow fever vaccine responses in identical twins.

What was sequenced was CD4+ T cells sorted from blood. These TCRs come from a young woman in good health.

J is TRBJ2-2 and V is TRBV7-3; 12 bases match TRBD2. J lost 4 bases, V lost 4 bases, and 7 bases had no gene match. This CDR3 comprises 17 residues. Germline V gives CDR1 SGHTA, CDR2 FQGTGA. CDR3 sequence reads: CASSSLAGGPVTGELFF. The CDR3 nucleotides are TGTGCCAGCAGCTCTCTAGCGGGGGGGCCGGTCACCGGGGAGCTGTTTTTT.

This chain connects TRBV30 to TRBJ2-5; D is possibly TRBD1 or TRBD2 (5 bases each). Germline assignment: CDR1 GTSNPN and CDR2 SVGIG (reference sequence). The CDR3 sequence is 14 residues long. V lost 1 base and J 4 bases, leaving 13 bases between the germline ends. The CDR3 nucleotides read TGTGCCTGGAGTGGGGGGAGCACCACAGAGACCCAGTACTTC. It yields the protein CAWSGGSTTETQYF.

This clonotype was counted a few times. This sequence joins TRBV5-1 and TRBJ2-3; D is ambiguous. The CDR3 runs 15 residues. From germline, CDR1 is SGHRS and CDR2 YFSETQ. The ends were cut back, 2 bases at V and 2 bases at J, with 12 bases in the middle. The CDR3 here is CASSFSGPNTDTQYF. CDR3 DNA: TGCGCCAGCAGCTTCTCCGGGCCCAACACAGATACGCAGTATTTT.

Only a few counts were recorded for this clonotype. The rearrangement links TRBV7-8 to TRBJ2-2; D gene ambiguous. The CDR3 spans 17 residues. Trimming cost V 0 bases and J 4 bases, with 15 bases left between them. Germline values: CDR1 SGHVS, CDR2 FQNEAQ. CDR3 amino acids: CASSLALKGLGTGELFF. In nucleotides, the CDR3 is TGTGCCAGCAGCTTAGCGCTTAAGGGTTTAGGCACCGGGGAGCTGTTTTTT.

CDR3 nucleotides: TGTGCCAGCAGTGTAGCGGGAGGGCCCCACGAGCAGTACTTC. This sequence encodes CASSVAGGPHEQYF. The gene calls are TRBV28 and TRBJ2-7; 11 bases are a match to TRBD2. The germline CDR1 and CDR2 sequences are MDHEN and SYDVKM. The CDR3 loop spans 14 amino acids. The ends lost 5 bases at V and 5 bases at J; junction bases unmatched: 5.

V is TRBV3-1 and J is TRBJ1-1; D perhaps matches TRBD1 (6 bases). Germline V gene lookup returns CDR1 LGHDT and CDR2 YNNKEL (reference sequence). CDR3 length: 13 residues. Deletions cut 5 bases from V and 4 bases from J, with 11 bases between. In DNA, the CDR3 is TGTGCCAGCAGCAGCCGGGGGGCCACTGAAGCTTTCTTT. Encoded protein: CASSSRGATEAFF.

This clonotype has only a few counts. The gene calls are TRBV5-1 and TRBJ2-5; D remains unclear. Germline lookup yields CDR1 SGHRS and CDR2 YFSETQ. This CDR3 is built from 16 residues. V was cut by 4 bases and J by 2 bases, with 18 bases left in between. The CDR3 DNA reads TGCGCCAGCAGCACATTGGGGAAGACGTTACAAGAGACCCAGTACTTC. It codes for CASSTLGKTLQETQYF.

The CDR3 spells CASSFRSRGETQYF. The CDR3 nucleotides are TGTGCCAGCAGTTTTCGAAGTAGGGGCGAGACCCAGTACTTC. The gene calls are TRBV28 and TRBJ2-5; TRBD1 might be the D (5 bases). CDR1 is MDHEN and CDR2 is SYDVKM in the germline V gene. With 3 bases removed from V and 5 bases from J, the gap between germline ends came to 13 bases. The CDR3 sequence is 14 residues long.

In DNA form, the CDR3 reads TGCGCCAGCAGCCGGGGGCCTGGGGCCAACGTCCTGACTTTC. This translates into CASSRGPGANVLTF. This rearrangement joins TRBV4-3 to TRBJ2-6; weak D call: TRBD1 (6 bases). CDR1 and CDR2 (germline): LGHNA, YSLEER. CDR3 length: 14 residues. Between the trimmed V and J ends, which lost 4 bases and 2 bases, there was a span of 6 bases.

V usage is TRBV6-2 or TRBV6-3 and J usage is TRBJ2-1, with 12 nucleotides matching TRBD2. CDR3 length: 19 residues. V trimming: 5 bases; J trimming: 4 bases; junction bases outside the gene matches: 15. Germline-derived CDR1 and CDR2 are MNHEY and SVGEGT. As DNA, the CDR3 is TGTGCCAGCAGTACTATCTCCCTAGCGGGAGGGCGGGGGTACAATGAGCAGTTCTTC. The encoded protein is CASSTISLAGGRGYNEQFF.

At least ten counts were recorded for this clonotype. The V call is TRBV12-3 or TRBV12-4, the J call TRBJ2-6, with D possibly TRBD2 on 5 matching bases. This CDR3 contains 15 residues. Trimming removed 2 bases from V and 0 bases from J, with 5 bases in between. Here the CDR3 reads CASSLRGSGANVLTF. In DNA, the CDR3 is TGTGCCAGCAGTTTACGGGGCTCTGGGGCCAACGTCCTGACTTTC.

This chain uses TRBV20-1 with TRBJ2-5; 9 bases fit TRBD2. The CDR3 length is 17 residues. Trimming took 1 base from V and 0 from J; bases not matched to a gene: 9. Germline V gene sequence: CDR1 DFQATT, CDR2 SNEGSKA (reference sequence). DNA for the CDR3: TGCAGTGCTAGAGCAAACGGGGCGGGAGGGTACCAAGAGACCCAGTACTTC. It is translated as CSARANGAGGYQETQYF.

This clonotype was recorded a few times. This chain joins TRBV12-3 or TRBV12-4 and TRBJ2-7; D is possibly TRBD1 (5 bases). The CDR3 runs to 12 residues. Trimming removed 1 base from V and 6 bases from J, with 7 bases in between. For the CDR3, the DNA is TGTGCCAGCAGTTTAGTTGGGGCCGAGCAGTACTTC. Its translation: CASSLVGAEQYF.

The chain links TRBV13 to TRBJ2-1; the D gene could be TRBD1 or TRBD2 (5 bases each). CDR1 is PRHDT and CDR2 is FYEKMQ in the germline V gene (reference sequence). This CDR3 is 17 amino acids long. Trimming removed 4 bases from V and 7 bases from J, with 23 bases in between. The CDR3 DNA is TGTGCCAGCAGCTCCGCCCCGCTCGGGACCCCCTTAAATGAGCAGTTCTTC. Amino acid sequence: CASSSAPLGTPLNEQFF.

This clonotype was seen more than once but under ten times. This chain joins TRBV20-1 and TRBJ2-3, with TRBD1 matching over 11 bases. CDR1 is DFQATT, CDR2 SNEGSKA, per germline (reference sequence). With V trimmed by 3 bases and J by 5 bases, 10 bases remained unmatched. The CDR3 is 16 residues long. CDR3 coding DNA: TGCAGTGCTAGGCCCACCCGGGACAGGGGGAAAGATACGCAGTATTTT. Protein sequence: CSARPTRDRGKDTQYF.

The sample holds a few counts of this clonotype. V usage is TRBV2 and J usage is TRBJ2-7, with 11 bases identical to TRBD1. Germline V gene data show CDR1 as SNHLY and CDR2 as FYNNEI. Trimming took 6 bases from V and 6 from J; bases not matched to a gene: 4. This CDR3 has 13 residues. Here the CDR3 reads CASSAGTGGEQYF. The CDR3, as DNA: TGTGCCAGCAGCGCCGGGACAGGGGGCGAGCAGTACTTC.

The sample holds a few counts of this clonotype. The chain recombines TRBV7-9 with TRBJ2-1; 7 nucleotides line up with TRBD1. J gave up 4 bases and V 3 bases, and 3 bases lay outside the gene matches. This CDR3 contains 14 residues. Germline V gene sequence: CDR1 SEHNR, CDR2 FQNEAQ (reference sequence). CDR3 nucleotide sequence: TGTGCCAGCAGCTTCAGGACAGGTTACAATGAGCAGTTCTTC. Amino acid sequence: CASSFRTGYNEQFF.

This chain connects TRBV6-1 to TRBJ2-5, with TRBD2 matching 9 bases. There are 14 residues in the CDR3. The trim removed 7 bases at V and 4 bases at J, leaving 7 bases unmatched. The germline CDR1 and CDR2 sequences are MNHNS and SASEGT. This chain's CDR3 is CASIRGGRAETQYF. CDR3 coding DNA: TGTGCCAGCATTCGTGGCGGGAGGGCAGAGACCCAGTACTTC.

This clonotype appeared a few times. The V call is TRBV2, the J call TRBJ2-7; D tentatively reads TRBD1 or TRBD2 (6 bases each). Trimming stripped 4 bases from V and 6 bases from J, with 19 bases between. This CDR3 is 15 amino acids long. Germline CDR1 SNHLY, CDR2 FYNNEI. The CDR3 sequence is CASSAFGGGSGEQYF. CDR3 in DNA: TGTGCCAGCAGTGCGTTCGGAGGGGGTTCCGGCGAGCAGTACTTC.

This clonotype was seen only a few times. This chain joins TRBV10-3 and TRBJ2-7; tentative D call: TRBD2 (6 bases). The CDR3 spans 12 residues. From germline, CDR1 is ENHRY and CDR2 SYGVKD. Trimming removed 0 bases from V and 8 bases from J, with 8 bases in between. The CDR3 loop is CAISESGGQQYF. The CDR3 DNA follows: TGTGCCATCAGTGAGTCCGGGGGTCAGCAGTACTTC.

The chain recombines TRBV2 with TRBJ2-3; 7 bases are shared with TRBD2. CDR3 size: 17 residues. J was trimmed by 7 bases and V by 1 base; bases with no gene match: 14. Germline CDR1 reads SNHLY; CDR2 reads FYNNEI. The CDR3 sequence is CASSEGPSGAALYTQYF. CDR3 in DNA: TGTGCCAGCAGTGAAGGCCCGAGCGGGGCCGCATTATATACGCAGTATTTT.

This clonotype was observed a few times. The chain employs TRBV6-1 and TRBJ2-7; 8 bases map to TRBD1. Germline V gene lookup returns CDR1 MNHNS and CDR2 SASEGT. V gave up 3 bases and J gave up 6 bases; unmatched junction bases: 7. This CDR3 comprises 14 residues. The CDR3 reads CASSDTGGSIEQYF. Here the CDR3 DNA reads TGTGCCAGCAGTGACACAGGGGGGTCAATCGAGCAGTACTTC.

This clonotype was seen only a few times. This chain connects TRBV6-5 to TRBJ1-1; 7 bases are shared with TRBD1. Germline trimming cut 4 bases from V and 0 bases from J; bases unmatched to any gene: 8. The CDR3 sequence is 16 residues long. Germline CDR1 reads MNHEY; CDR2 reads SVGAGI. CDR3 loop: CASSSQGGVMNTEAFF. The CDR3 DNA sequence: TGTGCCAGCAGTTCCCAGGGGGGGGTCATGAACACTGAAGCTTTCTTT.

The chain joins TRBV20-1 to TRBJ2-1; weak D call: TRBD1 (6 bases). Trimming pared 6 bases from V and 5 bases from J, leaving 23 bases between. The CDR3 totals 16 residues. Germline values: CDR1 DFQATT, CDR2 SNEGSKA (reference sequence). CDR3 amino acids: CSAHNPGHNSDNEQFF. The DNA of the CDR3 is TGCAGTGCCCATAACCCGGGACACAATTCGGACAATGAGCAGTTCTTC.

The sample holds a few counts of this clonotype. This chain links TRBV2 with TRBJ2-5; D unclear. V lost 6 bases and J lost 2, with 13 bases in between. Per the germline V gene, CDR1 is SNHLY and CDR2 is FYNNEI. The CDR3 length is 14 residues. For the CDR3, the DNA is TGTGCCAGCAGGCCCCAATCCTCACAAGAGACCCAGTACTTC. Translating it yields CASRPQSSQETQYF.

This clonotype was seen only once. This chain links TRBV14 with TRBJ2-7, with D tentatively TRBD2 (5 bases). Germline loops: CDR1 SGHDN, CDR2 FVKESK. The CDR3 is made up of 16 amino acids. The V and J ends lost 5 bases and 5 bases respectively, with 22 bases between them. CDR3 coding DNA: TGTGCCAGCAGCAAAGGTCGGGGTTGGGCGCTCCACGAGCAGTACTTC. Amino acid sequence: CASSKGRGWALHEQYF.

This clonotype was detected only a few times. V and J are TRBV29-1 and TRBJ1-4; possibly TRBD1 for D (5 bases). V was clipped by 1 base and J by 14 bases, with 11 bases between them. CDR3 length: 11 residues. CDR1 and CDR2 (germline): SQVTM, ANQGSEA. CDR3 loop: CSVEVRGNLFF. The CDR3 region has the DNA TGCAGCGTTGAAGTGAGGGGAAACCTGTTTTTT.

The chain links TRBV19 to TRBJ1-5; 7 bases agree with TRBD1. V lost 5 bases and J lost 4; bases outside the gene matches: 5. The CDR3 consists of 14 residues. Germline assignment: CDR1 LNHDA and CDR2 SQIVND (reference sequence). CDR3 in amino acids: CASSARQGNQPQHF. The CDR3, as DNA: TGTGCCAGTAGTGCACGACAGGGTAATCAGCCCCAGCATTTT.

The table lists this clonotype with a few counts. J is TRBJ2-7 and V is TRBV7-9; 8 bases match TRBD1. The CDR3 runs 15 residues. The V and J ends lost 3 bases and 5 bases, in that order; junction bases with no gene match: 9. Germline CDR1 is SEHNR and CDR2 is FQNEAQ (reference sequence). The CDR3 DNA sequence: TGTGCCAGCAGCTTGAGGGGGACAGGCGGGGACGAGCAGTACTTC. Its protein is CASSLRGTGGDEQYF.

This clonotype has at least ten counts. This chain links TRBV6-5 with TRBJ2-1; 10 bases match TRBD2. Looked up from germline, CDR1 is MNHEY and CDR2 is SVGAGI. The CDR3 totals 16 residues. V was clipped by 0 bases and J by 8 bases; unmatched bases: 7. CDR3 protein: CASSYSRAGGPHEQFF. CDR3 sequence (DNA): TGTGCCAGCAGTTACTCTCGAGCGGGAGGGCCCCATGAGCAGTTCTTC.